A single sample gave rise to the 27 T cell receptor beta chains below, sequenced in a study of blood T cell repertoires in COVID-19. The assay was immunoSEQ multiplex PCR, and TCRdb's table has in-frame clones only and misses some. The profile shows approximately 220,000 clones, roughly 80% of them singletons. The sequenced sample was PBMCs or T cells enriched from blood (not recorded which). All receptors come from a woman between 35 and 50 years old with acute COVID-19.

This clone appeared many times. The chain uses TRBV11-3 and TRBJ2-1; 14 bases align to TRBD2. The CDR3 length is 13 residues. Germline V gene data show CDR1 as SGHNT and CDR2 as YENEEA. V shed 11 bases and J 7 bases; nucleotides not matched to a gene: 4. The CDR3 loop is CAARTSGRNEQFF. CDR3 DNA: TGTGCCGCAAGGACTAGCGGGAGGAATGAGCAGTTCTTC.

CDR3 loop: CASAGTSKEYEQFF. The CDR3 coding sequence is TGTGCTAGTGCGGGGACTAGTAAGGAGTATGAGCAGTTCTTC. The chain carries TRBV12-5 and TRBJ2-1; TRBD2 agrees at 8 bases. J lost 8 bases, V lost 7 bases, and 10 bases had no gene match. CDR3 length equals 14 residues. Germline-derived CDR1 and CDR2 are LGHNT and FRNRAP.

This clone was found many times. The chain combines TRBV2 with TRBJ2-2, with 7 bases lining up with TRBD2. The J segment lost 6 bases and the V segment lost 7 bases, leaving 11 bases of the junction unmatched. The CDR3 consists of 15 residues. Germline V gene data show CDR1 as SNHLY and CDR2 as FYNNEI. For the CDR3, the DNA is TGTGCCAGCAAAGGAGGGAGGGAGGCGGCCGGGGAGCTGTTTTTT. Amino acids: CASKGGREAAGELFF.

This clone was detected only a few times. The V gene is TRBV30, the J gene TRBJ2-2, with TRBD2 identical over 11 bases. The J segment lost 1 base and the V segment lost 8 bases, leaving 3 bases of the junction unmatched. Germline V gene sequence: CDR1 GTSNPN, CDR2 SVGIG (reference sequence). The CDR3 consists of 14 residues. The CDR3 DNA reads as TGTGCCAAGACTAGCGGGGTGAACACCGGGGAGCTGTTTTTT. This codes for CAKTSGVNTGELFF. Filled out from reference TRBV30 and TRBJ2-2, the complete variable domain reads SQTIHQWPATLVQPVGSPLSLECTVEGTSNPNLYWYRQAAGRGLQLLFYSVGIGQISSEVPQNLSASRPQDRQFILSSKKLLLSDSGFYLCAKTSGVNTGELFFGEGSRLTVL.

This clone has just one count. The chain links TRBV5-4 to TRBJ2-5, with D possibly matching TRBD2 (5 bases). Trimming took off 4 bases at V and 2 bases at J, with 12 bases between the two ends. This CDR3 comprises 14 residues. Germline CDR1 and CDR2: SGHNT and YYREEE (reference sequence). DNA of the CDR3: TGTGCCAGCAGCCTTTGGACTTCGCAAGAGACCCAGTACTTC. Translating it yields CASSLWTSQETQYF.

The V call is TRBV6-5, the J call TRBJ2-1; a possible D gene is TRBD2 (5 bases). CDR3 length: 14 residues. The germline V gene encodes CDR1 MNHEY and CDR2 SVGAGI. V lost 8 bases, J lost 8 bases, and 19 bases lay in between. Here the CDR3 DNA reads TGTGCCAGCGCCTCCCGGAGGCACAAAGATGAGCAGTTCTTC. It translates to CASASRRHKDEQFF.

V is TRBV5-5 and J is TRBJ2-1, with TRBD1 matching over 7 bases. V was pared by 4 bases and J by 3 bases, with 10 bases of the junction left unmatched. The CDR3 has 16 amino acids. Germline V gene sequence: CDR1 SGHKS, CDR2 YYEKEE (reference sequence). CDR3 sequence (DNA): TGTGCCAGCAGCGTAAGACAGGGTGACCTCTACAATGAGCAGTTCTTC. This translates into CASSVRQGDLYNEQFF.

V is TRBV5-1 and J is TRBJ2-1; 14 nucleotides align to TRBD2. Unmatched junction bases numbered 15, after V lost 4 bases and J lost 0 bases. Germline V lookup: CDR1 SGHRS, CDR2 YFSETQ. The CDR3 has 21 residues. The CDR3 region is CASSTHTRTSGRISSYNEQFF. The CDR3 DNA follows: TGCGCCAGCAGCACCCACACTAGGACTAGCGGGAGGATTAGCTCCTACAATGAGCAGTTCTTC. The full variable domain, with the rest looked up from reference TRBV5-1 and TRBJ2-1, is KAGVTQTPRYLIKTRGQQVTLSCSPISGHRSVSWYQQTPGQGLQFLFEYFSETQRNKGNFPGRFSGRQFSNSRSEMNVSTLELGDSALYLCASSTHTRTSGRISSYNEQFFGPGTRLTVL.

The CDR3 spells CASSRDRGHRTSGYNEQFF. In DNA, the CDR3 is TGTGCCAGCAGTCGGGACAGGGGGCATAGGACTAGCGGCTACAATGAGCAGTTCTTC. V is TRBV6-6 and J is TRBJ2-1; 12 bases map to TRBD1. This CDR3 is built from 19 residues. Per the germline V gene, CDR1 is MNHNY and CDR2 is SVGAGI (reference sequence). The junction had 14 bases not matched to a gene; V was cut back by 5 bases and J by 3 bases.

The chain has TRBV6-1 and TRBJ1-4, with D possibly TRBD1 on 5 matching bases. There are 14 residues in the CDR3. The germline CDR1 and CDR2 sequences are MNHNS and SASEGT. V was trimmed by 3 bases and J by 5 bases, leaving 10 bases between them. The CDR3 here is CASSETAQNEKLFF. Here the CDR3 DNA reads TGTGCCAGCAGTGAGACAGCCCAGAATGAAAAACTGTTTTTT.

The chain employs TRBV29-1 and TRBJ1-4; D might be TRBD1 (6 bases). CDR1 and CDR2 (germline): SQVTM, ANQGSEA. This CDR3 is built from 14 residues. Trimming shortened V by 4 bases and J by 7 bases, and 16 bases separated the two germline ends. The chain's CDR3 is CSVGTQGFGEKLFF. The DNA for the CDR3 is TGCAGCGTTGGAACACAGGGATTCGGTGAAAAACTGTTTTTT.

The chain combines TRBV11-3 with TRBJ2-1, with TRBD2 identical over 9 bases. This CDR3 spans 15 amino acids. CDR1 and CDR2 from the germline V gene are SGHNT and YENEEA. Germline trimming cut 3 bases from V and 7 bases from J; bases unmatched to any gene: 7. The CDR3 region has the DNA TGTGCCAGCAGCTTTCGGTCTAGCGGGGAAAATGAGCAGTTCTTC. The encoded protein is CASSFRSSGENEQFF.

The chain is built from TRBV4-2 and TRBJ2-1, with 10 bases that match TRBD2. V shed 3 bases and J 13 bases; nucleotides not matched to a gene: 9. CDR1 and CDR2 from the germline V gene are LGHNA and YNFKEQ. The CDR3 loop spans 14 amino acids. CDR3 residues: CASSQETSGPSQFF. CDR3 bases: TGTGCCAGCAGCCAGGAGACTAGCGGGCCGAGCCAGTTCTTC.

The CDR3 reads CASSPPGDTQYF. CDR3 nucleotide sequence: TGTGCCAGCTCACCCCCGGGAGATACGCAGTATTTT. The rearrangement links TRBV18 to TRBJ2-3, with D unresolved. V was shortened by 3 bases and J by 5 bases, with 6 bases between the two germline ends. The V gene's germline CDR1 is KGHSH and CDR2 LQKENI. This CDR3 spans 12 amino acids.

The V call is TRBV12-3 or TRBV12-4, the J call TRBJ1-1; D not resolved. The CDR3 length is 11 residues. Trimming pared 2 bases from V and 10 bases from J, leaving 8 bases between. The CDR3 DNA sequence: TGTGCCAGCAGTTTAAGCGACGGAGCTTTCTTT. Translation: CASSLSDGAFF.

CDR3 region: CASMGQGSGETQYF. The CDR3 DNA sequence: TGTGCCAGCATGGGACAGGGATCGGGAGAGACCCAGTACTTC. This chain connects TRBV19 to TRBJ2-5, with 9 positions matching TRBD1. The V and J ends lost 9 bases and 4 bases, in that order; junction bases with no gene match: 9. Looked up from germline, CDR1 is LNHDA and CDR2 is SQIVND (reference sequence). CDR3 length: 14 residues.

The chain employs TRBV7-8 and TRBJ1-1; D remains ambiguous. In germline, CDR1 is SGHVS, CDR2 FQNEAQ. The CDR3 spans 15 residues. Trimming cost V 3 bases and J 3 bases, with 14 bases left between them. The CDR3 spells CASSFQTTSDTEAFF. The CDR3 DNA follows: TGTGCCAGCAGCTTCCAGACGACTTCGGACACTGAAGCTTTCTTT.

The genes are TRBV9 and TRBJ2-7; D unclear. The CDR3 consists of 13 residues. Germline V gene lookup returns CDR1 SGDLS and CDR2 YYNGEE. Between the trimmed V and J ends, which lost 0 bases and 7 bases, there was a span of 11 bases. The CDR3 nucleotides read TGTGCCAGCAGCGTAGAACCCCTGCAGGAGCAGTACTTC. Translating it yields CASSVEPLQEQYF.

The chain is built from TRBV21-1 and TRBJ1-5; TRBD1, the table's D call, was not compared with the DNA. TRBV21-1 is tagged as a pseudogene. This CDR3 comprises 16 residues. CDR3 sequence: CASSSQGEDSNQPQHF. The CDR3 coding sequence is TGTGCCAGCAGCTCTCAGGGGGAGGATAGCAATCAGCCCCAGCATTTT.

Written as DNA, the CDR3 is TGTGCCAGCAGTTCGACAGTCTCTGGAAACACCATATATTTT. Translation gives CASSSTVSGNTIYF. The V call is TRBV28, the J call TRBJ1-3, with D perhaps TRBD1 (5 bases). CDR1 is MDHEN and CDR2 is SYDVKM in the germline V gene. The CDR3 loop spans 14 amino acids. With 4 bases removed from V and 0 bases from J, the gap between germline ends came to 7 bases.

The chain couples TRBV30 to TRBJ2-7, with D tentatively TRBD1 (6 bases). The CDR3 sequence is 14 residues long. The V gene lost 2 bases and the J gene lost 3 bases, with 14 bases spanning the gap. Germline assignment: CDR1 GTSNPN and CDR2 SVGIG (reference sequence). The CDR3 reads CAWSPDSRNYEQYF. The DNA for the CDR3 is TGTGCCTGGAGTCCGGACAGTCGCAACTACGAGCAGTACTTC.

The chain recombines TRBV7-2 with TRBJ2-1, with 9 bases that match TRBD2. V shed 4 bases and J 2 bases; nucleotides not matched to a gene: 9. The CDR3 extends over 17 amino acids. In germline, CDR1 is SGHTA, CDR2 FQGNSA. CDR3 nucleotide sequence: TGTGCCAGCAGCTCCCCCCTCGGCGGGGGGGCCTACAATGAGCAGTTCTTC. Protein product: CASSSPLGGGAYNEQFF.

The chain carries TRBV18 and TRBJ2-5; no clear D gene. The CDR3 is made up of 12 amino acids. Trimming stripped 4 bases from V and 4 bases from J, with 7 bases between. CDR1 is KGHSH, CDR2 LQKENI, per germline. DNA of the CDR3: TGTGCCAGCTCACACGGTGGAGAGACCCAGTACTTC. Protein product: CASSHGGETQYF.

The CDR3 DNA is TGTGCCAGCAGCAAACAGGGGGCGGGTGGCTACACCTTC. Protein sequence: CASSKQGAGGYTF. J is TRBJ1-2 and V is TRBV5-6; TRBD1 matches 9 bases. This CDR3 spans 13 amino acids. Germline V lookup: CDR1 SGHDT, CDR2 YYEEEE. V trimming: 4 bases; J trimming: 7 bases; junction bases outside the gene matches: 5.

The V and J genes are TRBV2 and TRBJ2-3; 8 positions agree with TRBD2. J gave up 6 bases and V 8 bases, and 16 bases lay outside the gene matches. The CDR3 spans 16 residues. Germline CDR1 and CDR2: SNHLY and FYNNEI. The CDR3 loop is CASRSTSGRGWDTQYF. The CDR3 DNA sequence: TGTGCCAGCCGATCTACTAGCGGCCGGGGCTGGGATACGCAGTATTTT. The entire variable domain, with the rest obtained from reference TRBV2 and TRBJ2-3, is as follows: EPEVTQTPSHQVTQMGQEVILRCVPISNHLYFYWYRQILGQKVEFLVSFYNNEISEKSEIFDDQFSVERPDGSNFTLKIRSTKLEDSAMYFCASRSTSGRGWDTQYFGPGTRLTVL.

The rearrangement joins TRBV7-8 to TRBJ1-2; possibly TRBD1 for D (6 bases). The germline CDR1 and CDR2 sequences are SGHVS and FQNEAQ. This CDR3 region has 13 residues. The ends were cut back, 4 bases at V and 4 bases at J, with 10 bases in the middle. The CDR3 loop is CASSYTDSYGYTF. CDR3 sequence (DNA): TGTGCCAGCAGCTATACGGACAGCTATGGCTACACCTTC. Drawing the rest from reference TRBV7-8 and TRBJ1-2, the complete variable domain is GAGVSQSPRYKVAKRGQDVALRCDPISGHVSLFWYQQALGQGPEFLTYFQNEAQLDKSGLPSDRFFAERPEGSVSTLKIQRTQQEDSAVYLCASSYTDSYGYTFGSGTRLTVV.

The CDR3 DNA reads TGCAGCGTTAGGGACAGGGCCAATCAGCCCCAGCATTTT. This sequence encodes CSVRDRANQPQHF. The chain employs TRBV29-1 and TRBJ1-5, with 9 bases that match TRBD1. Germline values: CDR1 SQVTM, CDR2 ANQGSEA. CDR3 size: 13 residues. V was pared by 5 bases and J by 3 bases, with 2 bases of the junction left unmatched.